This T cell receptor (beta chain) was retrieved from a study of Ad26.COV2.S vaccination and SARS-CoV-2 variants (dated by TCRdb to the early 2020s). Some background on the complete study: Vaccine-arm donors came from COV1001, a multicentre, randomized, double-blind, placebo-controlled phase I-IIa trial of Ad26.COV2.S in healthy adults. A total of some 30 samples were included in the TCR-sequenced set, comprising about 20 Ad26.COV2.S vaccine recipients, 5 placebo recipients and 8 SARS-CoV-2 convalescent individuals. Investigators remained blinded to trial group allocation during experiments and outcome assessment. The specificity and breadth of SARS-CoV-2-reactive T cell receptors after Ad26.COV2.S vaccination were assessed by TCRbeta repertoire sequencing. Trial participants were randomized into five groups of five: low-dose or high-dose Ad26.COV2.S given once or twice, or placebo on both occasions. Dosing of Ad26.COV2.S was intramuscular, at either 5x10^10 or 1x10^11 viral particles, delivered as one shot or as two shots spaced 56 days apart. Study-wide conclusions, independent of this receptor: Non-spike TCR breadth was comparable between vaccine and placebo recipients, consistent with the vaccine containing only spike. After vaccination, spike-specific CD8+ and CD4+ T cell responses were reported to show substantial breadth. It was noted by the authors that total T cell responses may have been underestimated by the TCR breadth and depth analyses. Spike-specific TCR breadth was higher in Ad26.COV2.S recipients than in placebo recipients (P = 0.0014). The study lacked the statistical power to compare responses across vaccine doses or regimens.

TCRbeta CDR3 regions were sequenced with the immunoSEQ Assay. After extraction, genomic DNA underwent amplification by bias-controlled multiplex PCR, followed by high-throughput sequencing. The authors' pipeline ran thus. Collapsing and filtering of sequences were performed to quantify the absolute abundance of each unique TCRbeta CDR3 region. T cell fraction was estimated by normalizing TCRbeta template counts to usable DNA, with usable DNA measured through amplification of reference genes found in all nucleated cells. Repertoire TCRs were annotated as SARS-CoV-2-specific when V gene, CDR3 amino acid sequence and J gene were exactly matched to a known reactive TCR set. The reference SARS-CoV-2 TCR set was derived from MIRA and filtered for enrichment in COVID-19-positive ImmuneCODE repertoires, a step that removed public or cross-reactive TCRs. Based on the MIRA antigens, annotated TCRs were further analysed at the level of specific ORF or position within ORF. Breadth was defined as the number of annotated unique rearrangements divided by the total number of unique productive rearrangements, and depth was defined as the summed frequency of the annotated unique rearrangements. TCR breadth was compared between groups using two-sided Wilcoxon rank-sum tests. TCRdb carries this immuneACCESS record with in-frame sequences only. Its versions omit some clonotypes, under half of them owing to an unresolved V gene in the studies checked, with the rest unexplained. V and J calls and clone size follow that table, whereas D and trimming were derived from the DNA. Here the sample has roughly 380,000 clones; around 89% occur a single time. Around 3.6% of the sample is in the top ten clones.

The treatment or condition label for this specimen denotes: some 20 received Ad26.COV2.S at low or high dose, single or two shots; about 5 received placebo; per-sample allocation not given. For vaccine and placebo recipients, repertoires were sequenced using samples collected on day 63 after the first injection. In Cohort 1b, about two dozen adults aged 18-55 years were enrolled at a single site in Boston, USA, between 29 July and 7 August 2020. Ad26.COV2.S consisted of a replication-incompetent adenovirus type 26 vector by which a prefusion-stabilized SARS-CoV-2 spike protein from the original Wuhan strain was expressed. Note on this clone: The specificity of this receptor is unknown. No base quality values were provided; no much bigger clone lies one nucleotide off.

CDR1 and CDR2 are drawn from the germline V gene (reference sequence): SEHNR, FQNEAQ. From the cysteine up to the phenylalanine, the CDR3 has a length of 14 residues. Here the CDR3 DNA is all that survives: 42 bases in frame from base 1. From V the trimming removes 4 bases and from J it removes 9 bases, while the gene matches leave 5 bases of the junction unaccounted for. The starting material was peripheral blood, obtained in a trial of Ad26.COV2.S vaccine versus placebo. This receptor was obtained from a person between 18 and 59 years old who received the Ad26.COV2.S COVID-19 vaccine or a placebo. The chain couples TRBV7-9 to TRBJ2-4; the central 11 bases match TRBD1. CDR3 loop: CASSSGQGVAIQYF. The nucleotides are TGTGCCAGCAGCTCGGGACAGGGGGTCGCCATTCAGTACTTC.